What follows describes a single T cell receptor (beta chain). Time point given: peripheral blood 6 weeks after treatment start. This entry belongs to a study of PD-L1 blockade in urothelial cancer. Measured with immunoSEQ multiplex PCR; TCRdb has only the in-frame clones, and not every one. The data show tens of thousands of clones, more than 70% seen once. The sequence was obtained from a man aged 55 to 70 with urothelial cancer. Here the sequenced sample was PBMCs, taken around atezolizumab (anti-PD-L1) treatment.

The CDR3: CSVYSGIPYNEQFF. The CDR3 DNA is TGCAGCGTTTATAGCGGGATTCCGTACAATGAGCAGTTCTTC. The rearrangement links TRBV29-1 to TRBJ2-1; 8 bases match TRBD2. Losses at the gene ends were 5 bases for V and 4 bases for J; bases not matched to a gene: 7. CDR1 and CDR2 (germline): SQVTM, ANQGSEA. This CDR3 has 14 amino acids.